This T cell receptor beta chain was captured by sequencing in a study of cytomegalovirus exposure and HLA in healthy donors. The germline V gene has CDR1 SGHRS and CDR2 YFSETQ. V lost 1 base to trimming and J lost 1 base; unmatched junction nucleotides: 8. The CDR3 runs 17 residues. Comment on this clone: Its antigen is not known.

Study results and limitations: Later analysis found that TCR beta chains associated with HLA were more clonally expanded than other, equally common chains. Generally TCR sequences proved uncommon, though certain public TCRs appeared in numerous donors.

PCR primers comprised 60 Vbeta and 13 Jbeta primers. TCRdb keeps only in-frame clones here, not all; method: immunoSEQ multiplex PCR. This sample's table reports 130,000 or so clones. This TCR was sampled from a woman aged 40 to 50 in good health and CMV-seronegative. The chain employs TRBV5-1 and TRBJ2-7; 10 bases are shared with TRBD2. The source material was PBMCs. CDR3 protein: CASSLRPSGGESYEQYV. The CDR3 DNA reads TGCGCCAGCAGCTTGAGGCCTAGCGGGGGAGAATCCTACGAGCAGTACGTC.